This record concerns one T cell receptor beta chain sequence. TCRdb reanalysed the 5' RACE reads using MiXCR and keeps one entry per CDR3 protein. This sample yields around 610,000 distinct CDR3 sequences, of which roughly 14% are seen a single time; over 12% belongs to the top ten. The entry originates in a study of T cells after yellow fever vaccination. The sequence was collected from a man aged 30-40 years who received the YFV17D yellow fever vaccine. Specimen: PBMCs, collected on the day of the yellow fever booster vaccination.

DNA for the CDR3: TGTGCCAGCAGCTACCCCCCAGGAGGGGTGAACACTGAAGCTTTCTTT. Translating it yields CASSYPPGGVNTEAFF. The rearrangement joins TRBV6-2 or TRBV6-3 to TRBJ1-1; a weak D match, TRBD1 (5 bases). The CDR3 consists of 16 residues. The V gene's germline CDR1 is MNHEY and CDR2 SVGEGT. V was pared by 6 bases and J by 0 bases, with 17 bases between.